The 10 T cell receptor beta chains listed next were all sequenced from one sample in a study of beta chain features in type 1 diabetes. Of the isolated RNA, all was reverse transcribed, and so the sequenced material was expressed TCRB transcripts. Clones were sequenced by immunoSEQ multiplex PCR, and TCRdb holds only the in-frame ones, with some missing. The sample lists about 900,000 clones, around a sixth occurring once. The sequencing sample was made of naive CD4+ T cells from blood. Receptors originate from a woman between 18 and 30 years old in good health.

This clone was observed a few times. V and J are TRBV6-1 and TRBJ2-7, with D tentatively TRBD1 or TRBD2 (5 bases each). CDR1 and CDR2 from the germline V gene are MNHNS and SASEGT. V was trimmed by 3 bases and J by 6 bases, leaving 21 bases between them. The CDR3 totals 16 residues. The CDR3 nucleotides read TGTGCCAGCAGTGATCCCCGGGGACGAGGGTCTGCCGAGCAGTACTTC. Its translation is CASSDPRGRGSAEQYF.

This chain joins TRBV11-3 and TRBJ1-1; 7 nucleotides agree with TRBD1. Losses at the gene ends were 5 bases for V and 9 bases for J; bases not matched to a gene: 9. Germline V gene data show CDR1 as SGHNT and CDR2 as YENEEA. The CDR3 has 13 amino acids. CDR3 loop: CASSIGQAGKAFF. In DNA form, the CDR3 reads TGTGCCAGCAGCATTGGACAGGCTGGCAAAGCTTTCTTT.

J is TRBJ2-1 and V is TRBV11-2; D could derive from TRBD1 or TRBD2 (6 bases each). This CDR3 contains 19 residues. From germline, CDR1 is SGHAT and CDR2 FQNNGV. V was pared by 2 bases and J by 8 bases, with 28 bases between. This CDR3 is CASSLPNSGLGGGPHEQFF. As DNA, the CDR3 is TGTGCCAGCAGCTTACCCAACTCGGGACTGGGTGGGGGCCCCCATGAGCAGTTCTTC. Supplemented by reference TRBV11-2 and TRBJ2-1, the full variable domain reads EAGVAQSPRYKIIEKRQSVAFWCNPISGHATLYWYQQILGQGPKLLIQFQNNGVVDDSQLPKDRFSAERLKGVDSTLKIQPAKLEDSAVYLCASSLPNSGLGGGPHEQFFGPGTRLTVL.

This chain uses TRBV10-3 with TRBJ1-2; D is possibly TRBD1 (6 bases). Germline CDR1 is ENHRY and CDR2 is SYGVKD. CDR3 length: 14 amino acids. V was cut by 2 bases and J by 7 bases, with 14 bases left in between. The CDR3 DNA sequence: TGTGCCATCAGTGAGGGACAGCTAGGTAGTGGCTACACCTTC. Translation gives CAISEGQLGSGYTF.

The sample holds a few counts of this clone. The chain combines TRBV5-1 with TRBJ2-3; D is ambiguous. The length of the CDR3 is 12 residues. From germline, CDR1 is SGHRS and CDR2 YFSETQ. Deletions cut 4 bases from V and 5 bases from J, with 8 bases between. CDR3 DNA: TGCGCCAGCAGCGGGTCGGGAGATACGCAGTATTTT. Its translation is CASSGSGDTQYF.

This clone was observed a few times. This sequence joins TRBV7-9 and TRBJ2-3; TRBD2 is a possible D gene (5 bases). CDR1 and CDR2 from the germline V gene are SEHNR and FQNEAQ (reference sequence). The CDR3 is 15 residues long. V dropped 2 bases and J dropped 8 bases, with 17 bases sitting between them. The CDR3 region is CASSLRGHQKTTQYF. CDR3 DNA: TGTGCCAGCAGCTTAAGAGGGCATCAAAAAACTACGCAGTATTTT.

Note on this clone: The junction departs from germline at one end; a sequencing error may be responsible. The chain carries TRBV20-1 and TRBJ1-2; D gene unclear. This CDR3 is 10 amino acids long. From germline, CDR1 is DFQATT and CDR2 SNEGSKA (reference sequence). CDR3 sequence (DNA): TGCAGTGCTAGAGAAGTAGTTACAGTCTTC. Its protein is CSAREVVTVF.

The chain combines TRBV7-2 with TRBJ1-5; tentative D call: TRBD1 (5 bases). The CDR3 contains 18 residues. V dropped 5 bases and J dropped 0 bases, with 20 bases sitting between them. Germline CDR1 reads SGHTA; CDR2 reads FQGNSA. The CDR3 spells CASSPRAGRPNSNQPQHF. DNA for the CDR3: TGTGCCAGCAGCCCCCGTGCGGGGCGGCCAAATAGCAATCAGCCCCAGCATTTT.

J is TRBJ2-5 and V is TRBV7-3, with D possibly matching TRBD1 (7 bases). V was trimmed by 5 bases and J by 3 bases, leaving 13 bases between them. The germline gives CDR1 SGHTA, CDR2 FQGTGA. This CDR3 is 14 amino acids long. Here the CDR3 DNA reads TGTGCCAGCAGCCCGGGGGACAGAAAAGAGACCCAGTACTTC. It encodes CASSPGDRKETQYF.

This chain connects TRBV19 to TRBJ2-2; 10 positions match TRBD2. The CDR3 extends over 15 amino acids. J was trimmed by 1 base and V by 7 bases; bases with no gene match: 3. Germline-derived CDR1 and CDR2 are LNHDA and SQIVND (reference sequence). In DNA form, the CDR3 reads TGTGCCAGTACCCGGACTAGCGGGAACACCGGGGAGCTGTTTTTT. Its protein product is CASTRTSGNTGELFF.